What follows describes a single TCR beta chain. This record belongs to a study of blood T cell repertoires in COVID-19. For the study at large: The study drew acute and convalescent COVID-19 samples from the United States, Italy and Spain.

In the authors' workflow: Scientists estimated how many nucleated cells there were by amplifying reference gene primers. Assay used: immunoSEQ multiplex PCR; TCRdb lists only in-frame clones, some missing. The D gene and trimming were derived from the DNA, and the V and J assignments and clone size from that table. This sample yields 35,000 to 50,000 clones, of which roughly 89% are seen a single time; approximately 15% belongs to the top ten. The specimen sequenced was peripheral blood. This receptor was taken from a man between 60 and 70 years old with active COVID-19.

This chain's CDR3 is CSARRGTGDHF. CDR3 in DNA: TGCAGTGCTAGAAGGGGCACAGGGGACCATTTT. The rearrangement joins TRBV20-1 to TRBJ1-5, with 7 bases fitting TRBD1. Germline V gene sequence: CDR1 DFQATT, CDR2 SNEGSKA (reference sequence). The CDR3 contains 11 residues. The trim removed 2 bases at V and 16 bases at J, leaving 8 bases unmatched.